By share, the clone carrying this TCR beta chain ranks as hyperexpanded. Because this beta chain is a stray read in a library intended to capture alpha chains, its abundance should not be given much weight. One entry per CDR3 protein, called by TCRdb with MiXCR from the 5' RACE reads. Here the sample spans roughly 560 distinct CDR3 sequences, roughly a third being singletons. Time point of the sample: sample taken at primary tumor resection. This record comes from a study of spatial heterogeneity in lung cancer. Trimming left V 1 base short and J 2 bases short, with 17 bases between. This CDR3 has 18 amino acids. CDR1 is MNHEY and CDR2 is SMNVEV in the germline V gene (reference sequence).

The clonotype was recovered from a male donor with early-stage non-small cell lung cancer. V usage is TRBV27 and J usage is TRBJ2-2; D is possibly TRBD2 (6 bases). Sample: normal lung tissue next to the tumor, taken at surgery. CDR3 nucleotides: TGTGCCAGCAGTTTATTGCTTAGTGGCGGGATTAACACCGGGGAGCTGTTTTTT. Translated: CASSLLLSGGINTGELFF.